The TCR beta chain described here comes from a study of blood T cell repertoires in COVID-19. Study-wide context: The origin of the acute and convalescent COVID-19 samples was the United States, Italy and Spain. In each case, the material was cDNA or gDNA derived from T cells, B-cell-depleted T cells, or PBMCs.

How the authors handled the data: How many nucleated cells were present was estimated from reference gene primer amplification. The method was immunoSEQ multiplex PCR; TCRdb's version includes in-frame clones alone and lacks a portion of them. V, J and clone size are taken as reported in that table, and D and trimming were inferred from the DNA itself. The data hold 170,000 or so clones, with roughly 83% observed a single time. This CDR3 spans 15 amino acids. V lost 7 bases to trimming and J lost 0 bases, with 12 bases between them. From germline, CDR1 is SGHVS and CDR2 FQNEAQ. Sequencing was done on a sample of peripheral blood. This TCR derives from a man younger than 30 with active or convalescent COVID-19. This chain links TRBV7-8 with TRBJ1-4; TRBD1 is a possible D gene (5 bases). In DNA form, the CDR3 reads TGTGCCAGCACTAGGCAGGACACAACTAATGAAAAACTGTTTTTT. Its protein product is CASTRQDTTNEKLFF.